The 10 T cell receptor beta chains reported below all come from one sample, sequenced in a study of human T cells and chemical hapten exposure. TCRdb re-called the RACE reads with MiXCR, one entry per CDR3 protein. The sample has about 47,000 distinct CDR3 sequences, 4.4% seen once. Time point noted: healthy volunteer bleed at 2 weeks. Extraction of total RNA was performed on unfractionated whole blood. Sequencing was performed on whole blood. The source of these receptors is a human donor in good health. Some clones in this sample may be carry-over from other donors' samples.

This clonotype was observed many times. The chain carries TRBV10-3 and TRBJ2-3; 9 bases map to TRBD1. CDR3 length: 13 amino acids. Germline V gene data show CDR1 as ENHRY and CDR2 as SYGVKD. The V segment lost 6 bases and the J segment 3 bases; nucleotides outside the gene matches: 1. For the CDR3, the DNA is TGTGCCATCAGGGGGACAGGGACAGATACGCAGTATTTT. The encoded protein is CAIRGTGTDTQYF.

There are many counts of this clonotype. J is TRBJ2-1 and V is TRBV7-8; no firm D call. Looked up from germline, CDR1 is SGHVS and CDR2 is FQNEAQ. The CDR3 covers 14 residues. V shed 5 bases and J shed 8 bases, with 16 bases lying between them. CDR3 amino acids: CASSVSRLEDEQFF. The CDR3 coding sequence is TGTGCCAGCAGCGTCTCGCGGCTTGAGGATGAGCAGTTCTTC.

This clonotype was seen at least ten times. The rearrangement uses TRBV20-1 and TRBJ2-1; TRBD2 matches 14 bases. Losses at the gene ends were 6 bases for V and 4 bases for J; bases not matched to a gene: 8. The CDR3 spans 16 residues. Per germline, CDR1 DFQATT and CDR2 SNEGSKA (reference sequence). In DNA form, the CDR3 reads TGCAGTGCCCGGACTAGCGGGGGGACATCTTACAATGAGCAGTTCTTC. This codes for CSARTSGGTSYNEQFF.

This clonotype was seen only a few times. The V gene is TRBV6-5, the J gene TRBJ1-2; the match to TRBD1 covers 7 bases. The CDR3 length is 14 residues. The V segment lost 6 bases and the J segment 5 bases; nucleotides outside the gene matches: 9. Germline-derived CDR1 and CDR2 are MNHEY and SVGAGI. The CDR3 protein is CASRSWTGLYGYTF. CDR3 in DNA: TGTGCCAGCAGATCCTGGACAGGACTTTATGGCTACACCTTC.

A word on this clonotype: A much larger clone differs from this one at a single base, so this may be a read error. The gene calls are TRBV11-2 and TRBJ1-1; 7 bases match TRBD1. Per the germline V gene, CDR1 is SGHAT and CDR2 is FQNNGV. This CDR3 is 15 amino acids long. The J segment lost 0 bases and the V segment lost 6 bases, leaving 7 bases of the junction unmatched. CDR3 residues: CASRRLRGLNTEAFF. CDR3 in DNA: TGTGCCAGCAGGCGCTTAAGGGGGCTGAACACTGAAGCTTTCTTT.

This clonotype was recorded at least ten times. The chain uses TRBV7-9 and TRBJ2-7; D is unclear. Germline V gene lookup returns CDR1 SEHNR and CDR2 FQNEAQ (reference sequence). The V and J ends lost 2 bases and 0 bases respectively, with 8 bases between them. The CDR3 runs 14 residues. The CDR3 spells CASSLSPPSYEQYF. In DNA, the CDR3 is TGTGCCAGCAGCTTATCCCCCCCCTCCTACGAGCAGTACTTC.

This clonotype was detected a few times. The chain couples TRBV12-3 or TRBV12-4 to TRBJ1-2; D may be TRBD1 (6 bases). The V end lost 5 bases, the J end lost 5 bases, and 18 bases lay between the germline ends. CDR3 length equals 15 residues. CDR3 DNA sequence: TGTGCCAGCAGTATCGATCTGGGGGCAAGTTATGGCTACACCTTC. Protein: CASSIDLGASYGYTF.

This clonotype was picked up many times. CDR3 residues: CASSRDRSEAFF. The CDR3 DNA is TGCGCCAGCAGCCGCGACAGGAGCGAAGCTTTCTTT. The chain uses TRBV10-1 and TRBJ1-1, with D tentatively TRBD1 (6 bases). The CDR3 sequence is 12 residues long. CDR1 is WNHNN, CDR2 SYGVQD, per germline (reference sequence). V lost 6 bases and J lost 8, with 13 bases in between.

There are a few counts of this clonotype. The chain carries TRBV28 and TRBJ2-7; TRBD2 is a possible D gene (6 bases). Per the germline V gene, CDR1 is MDHEN and CDR2 is SYDVKM. This CDR3 region has 14 residues. DNA for the CDR3: TGTGCGACCGTTCACCCAGGTGGAGGGTACGAGCAGTACTTC. As protein: CATVHPGGGYEQYF.

This clonotype was counted many times. The V and J genes are TRBV20-1 and TRBJ2-1, with D perhaps TRBD2 (6 bases). Germline V CDR1 and CDR2: DFQATT, SNEGSKA (reference sequence). This CDR3 region has 16 residues. V lost 6 bases, J lost 5 bases, and 23 bases lay in between. CDR3 sequence (DNA): TGCAGTGCCCGCCGCCCTTACGGGAGCGCCCACAATGAGCAGTTCTTC. Translation: CSARRPYGSAHNEQFF.